This TCR beta chain emerged from a study of T cells in women clearing cervical HPV infection. Study summary: Cases were women with histologically confirmed HPV16-related CIN3 or worse, including a couple of invasive cancers. Study findings and constraints: Richness differences could reflect unmeasured T-cell content per sample.

CDR3 length: 15 residues. V was shortened by 1 base and J by 8 bases, with 12 bases between the two germline ends. Germline V gives CDR1 SGHVS, CDR2 FNYEAQ. Details on this clone: Its antigen is still unknown. The sequence runs out 3 residues before the end of the CDR3; the remainder is reconstructed from the germline J gene.

Libraries were prepared by immunoSEQ multiplex PCR; TCRdb keeps only in-frame clonotypes and omits some of them. The record lists tens of thousands of clones, of which the ten most abundant hold 9.5% to 10%. This TCR was recovered from a woman aged 18 to 75 with a cervical HPV16 infection that either progressed to CIN3+ or cleared (not recorded which). The rearrangement joins TRBV7-6 to TRBJ1-6, with D possibly being TRBD1 (6 bases). Source material: blood buffy coat. Here the CDR3 reads CASSLGQGIYSPLHF. The sequenced part of the CDR3 DNA is TGTGCCAGCAGCTTAGGTCAGGGGATTTATTCACCC. Filled out from reference TRBV7-6 and TRBJ1-6, the complete variable domain reads GAGVSQSPRYKVTKRGQDVALRCDPISGHVSLYWYRQALGQGPEFLTYFNYEAQQDKSGLPNDRFSAERPEGSISTLTIQRTEQRDSAMYRCASSLGQGIYSPLHFGNGTRLTVT.